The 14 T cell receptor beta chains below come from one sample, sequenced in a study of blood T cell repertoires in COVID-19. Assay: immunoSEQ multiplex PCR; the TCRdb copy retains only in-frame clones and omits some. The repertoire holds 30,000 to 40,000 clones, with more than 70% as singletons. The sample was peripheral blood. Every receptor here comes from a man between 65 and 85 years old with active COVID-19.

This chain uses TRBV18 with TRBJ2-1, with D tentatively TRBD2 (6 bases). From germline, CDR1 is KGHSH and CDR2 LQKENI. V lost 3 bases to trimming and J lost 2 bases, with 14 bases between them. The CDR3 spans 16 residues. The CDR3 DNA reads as TGTGCCAGCTCACCTCGGAACGGCGGGACCTACAATGAGCAGTTCTTC. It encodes CASSPRNGGTYNEQFF.

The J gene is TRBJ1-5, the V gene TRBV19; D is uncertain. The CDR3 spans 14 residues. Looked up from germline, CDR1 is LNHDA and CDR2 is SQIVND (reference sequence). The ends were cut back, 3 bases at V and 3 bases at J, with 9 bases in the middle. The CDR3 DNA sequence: TGTGCCAGTAGTATCGGTCAAATCAATCAGCCCCAGCATTTT. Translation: CASSIGQINQPQHF.

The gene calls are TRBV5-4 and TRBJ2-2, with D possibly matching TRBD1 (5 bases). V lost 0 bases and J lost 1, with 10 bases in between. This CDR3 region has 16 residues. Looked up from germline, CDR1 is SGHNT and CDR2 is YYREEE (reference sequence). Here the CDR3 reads CASSLAPTENTGELFF. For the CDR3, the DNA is TGTGCCAGCAGCTTGGCTCCGACAGAGAACACCGGGGAGCTGTTTTTT.

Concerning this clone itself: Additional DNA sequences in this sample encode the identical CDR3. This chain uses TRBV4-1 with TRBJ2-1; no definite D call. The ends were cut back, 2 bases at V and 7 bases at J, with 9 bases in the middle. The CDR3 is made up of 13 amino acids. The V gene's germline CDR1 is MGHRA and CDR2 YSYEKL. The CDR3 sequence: CASSQSAVNEQFF. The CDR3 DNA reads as TGCGCCAGCAGCCAATCCGCGGTTAATGAGCAGTTCTTC.

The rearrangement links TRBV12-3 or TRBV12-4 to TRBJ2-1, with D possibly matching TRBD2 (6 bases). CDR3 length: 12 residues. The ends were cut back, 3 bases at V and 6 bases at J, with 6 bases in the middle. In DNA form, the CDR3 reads TGTGCCAGCAGTTTGGGGGGCAATGAGCAGTTCTTC. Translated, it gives CASSLGGNEQFF.

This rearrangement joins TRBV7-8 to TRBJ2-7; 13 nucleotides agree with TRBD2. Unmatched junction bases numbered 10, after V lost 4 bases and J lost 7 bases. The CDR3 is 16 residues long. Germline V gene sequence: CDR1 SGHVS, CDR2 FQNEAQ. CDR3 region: CASSWTSGSPAAEQYF. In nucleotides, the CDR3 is TGTGCCAGCAGCTGGACTAGCGGGAGCCCCGCGGCGGAGCAGTACTTC.

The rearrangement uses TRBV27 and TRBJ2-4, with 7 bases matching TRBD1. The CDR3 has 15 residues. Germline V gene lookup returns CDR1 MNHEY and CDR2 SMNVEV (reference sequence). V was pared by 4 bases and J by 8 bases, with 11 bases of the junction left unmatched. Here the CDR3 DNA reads TGTGCCAGCAGTTACCGACAGGGTCTCAGTGACATTCAGTACTTC. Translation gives CASSYRQGLSDIQYF.

The CDR3 DNA reads TGTGCCAGCAGTTACGCTTGGACAGGGGTTTATGGCTACACCTTC. It yields the protein CASSYAWTGVYGYTF. V is TRBV6-2 or TRBV6-3 and J is TRBJ1-2, with TRBD1 identical over 9 bases. Germline V gives CDR1 MNHEY, CDR2 SVGEGT. The CDR3 runs 15 residues. The J segment lost 5 bases and the V segment lost 2 bases, leaving 6 bases of the junction unmatched.

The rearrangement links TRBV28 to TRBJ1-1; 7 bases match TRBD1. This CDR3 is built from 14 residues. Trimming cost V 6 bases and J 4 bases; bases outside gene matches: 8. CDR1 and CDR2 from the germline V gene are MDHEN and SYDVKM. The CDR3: CASRHRQGGTEAFF. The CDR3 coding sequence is TGTGCCAGCAGACACCGACAGGGAGGCACTGAAGCTTTCTTT.

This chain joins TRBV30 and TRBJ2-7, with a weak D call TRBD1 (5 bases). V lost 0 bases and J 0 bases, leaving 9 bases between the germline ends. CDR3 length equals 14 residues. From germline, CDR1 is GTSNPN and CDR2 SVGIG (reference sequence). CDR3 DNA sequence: TGTGCCTGGAGTGTCCAGGGATTCTCCTACGAGCAGTACTTC. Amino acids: CAWSVQGFSYEQYF.

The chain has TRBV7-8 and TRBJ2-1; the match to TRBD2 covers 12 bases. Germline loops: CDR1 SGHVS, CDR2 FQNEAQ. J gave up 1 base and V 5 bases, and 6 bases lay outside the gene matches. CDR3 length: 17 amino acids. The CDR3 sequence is CASSAAGTSGSYNEQFF. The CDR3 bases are TGTGCCAGCAGCGCGGCCGGGACTAGCGGGTCCTACAATGAGCAGTTCTTC.

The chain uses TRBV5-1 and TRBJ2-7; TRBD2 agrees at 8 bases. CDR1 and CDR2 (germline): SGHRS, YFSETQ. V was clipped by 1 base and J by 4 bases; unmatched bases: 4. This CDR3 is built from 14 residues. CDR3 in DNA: TGCGCCAGCAGCTTGAGCGGGAGTGGGTACGAGCAGTACTTC. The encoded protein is CASSLSGSGYEQYF.

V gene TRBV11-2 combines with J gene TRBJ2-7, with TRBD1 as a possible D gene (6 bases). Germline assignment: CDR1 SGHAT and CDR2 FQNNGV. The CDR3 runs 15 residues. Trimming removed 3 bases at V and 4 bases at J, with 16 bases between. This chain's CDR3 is CASSLEDRRLYEQYF. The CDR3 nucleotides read TGTGCCAGCAGCTTGGAAGACAGGAGACTTTACGAGCAGTACTTC.

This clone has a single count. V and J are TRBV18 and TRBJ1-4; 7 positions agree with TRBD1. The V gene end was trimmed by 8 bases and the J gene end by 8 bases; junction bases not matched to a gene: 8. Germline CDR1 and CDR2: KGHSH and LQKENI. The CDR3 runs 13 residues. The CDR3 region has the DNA TGTGCCAGCCGCCGGGACAGAAACGAAAAACTGTTTTTT. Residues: CASRRDRNEKLFF.